This is a list of T cell receptor beta chains from one sample in a study of T cell responses to AZD1222 COVID-19 vaccine. The table came from immunoSEQ multiplex PCR; TCRdb's copy has only in-frame clones and leaves some out. The data contain about 130,000 clones, approximately 91% of them singletons. Sequencing used peripheral blood, obtained 28 days after the second AZD1222 dose. These receptors all come from an adult who received the AZD1222 COVID-19 vaccine. Both conserved end residues are part of each CDR3. Fields, in order: J gene, D gene, V gene, clone size, CDR3 DNA, CDR3 protein. A D gene is named only where the DNA matches it firmly. A clone size is listed for some rows: how often the clone was seen (once, few, many), or a class if it is expanded.

J: TRBJ1-5
D: -
V: TRBV4-1
size: -
DNA: TGCGCCAGCAGCCAATCGACTAATCAGCCCCAGCATTTT
CDR3: CASSQSTNQPQHF

J: TRBJ2-7
D: TRBD2
V: TRBV7-9
size: once
DNA: TGTGCCAGCAGCCGAGCGGGAGTAGGGTACGAGCAGTACTTC
CDR3: CASSRAGVGYEQYF

J: TRBJ1-2
D: -
V: TRBV10-3
size: -
DNA: TGTGCCATCAGTGAACGGGGCTATGGCTACACCTTC
CDR3: CAISERGYGYTF

J: TRBJ1-1
D: TRBD1
V: TRBV18
size: few
DNA: TGTGCCAGCGGGGGACAGGCGAACACTGAAGCTTTCTTT
CDR3: CASGGQANTEAFF

J: TRBJ1-1
D: -
V: TRBV15
size: -
DNA: TGTGCCACCGGGGGGGCGCGGGGCACTGAAGCTTTCTTT
CDR3: CATGGARGTEAFF

J: TRBJ2-1
D: TRBD2
V: TRBV28
size: -
DNA: TGTGCCAGCAGTCCCCCTGTGGCTAGCGGGAGCCACTACAATGAGCAGTTCTTC
CDR3: CASSPPVASGSHYNEQFF

J: TRBJ2-1
D: TRBD1
V: TRBV6-5
size: -
DNA: TGTGCCAGCAGTAAGGGACAGGGAAAGTACAATGAGCAGTTCTTC
CDR3: CASSKGQGKYNEQFF

J: TRBJ2-1
D: TRBD2
V: TRBV5-8
size: -
DNA: TGTGCCAGCAGCTCCGCCCGGACTAGCGGGAGCTCCTACAATGAGCAGTTCTTC
CDR3: CASSSARTSGSSYNEQFF

J: TRBJ1-1
D: -
V: TRBV30
size: -
DNA: TGTGCCTGGAGTCGACAGCCGAGCACTGAAGCTTTCTTT
CDR3: CAWSRQPSTEAFF

J: TRBJ2-1
D: -
V: TRBV5-6
size: -
DNA: TGTGCCAGCAGCTTGGTCGCAGGGAACAATGAGCAGTTCTTC
CDR3: CASSLVAGNNEQFF

J: TRBJ2-7
D: -
V: TRBV28
size: once
DNA: TGTGCCAGCAGTTTATGGGGATTTACAGGTGGCGAGCAGTACTTC
CDR3: CASSLWGFTGGEQYF

J: TRBJ2-7
D: -
V: TRBV30
size: few
DNA: TGTGCCTGGAGTGTACAACAGACTCCCCCGAGAAAGCAGTACTTC
CDR3: CAWSVQQTPPRKQYF

J: TRBJ1-4
D: TRBD1
V: TRBV5-1
size: -
DNA: TGCGCCAGCAGCTTGGGACAGGGGTTTGAAAAACTGTTTTTT
CDR3: CASSLGQGFEKLFF

J: TRBJ1-1
D: -
V: TRBV5-1
size: -
DNA: TGCGCCAGCAGCTTGGGGGACACAGCTGAAGCTTTCTTT
CDR3: CASSLGDTAEAFF

J: TRBJ1-2
D: -
V: TRBV5-6
size: -
DNA: TGTGCCAGCAGCCCGGGGTCCGGGAATGGCTACACCTTC
CDR3: CASSPGSGNGYTF

J: TRBJ2-1
D: TRBD2
V: TRBV19
size: -
DNA: TGTGCCAGTAGTATCCGGCTAGCGGCCTACAATGAGCAGTTCTTC
CDR3: CASSIRLAAYNEQFF

J: TRBJ1-2
D: -
V: TRBV6-4
size: -
DNA: TGTGCCATCCGAACGCGGACAGTCGAATTCTATGGCTACACCTTC
CDR3: CAIRTRTVEFYGYTF

J: TRBJ2-1
D: -
V: TRBV9
size: -
DNA: TGTGCCAGCAGCGTAGGGCGGGTCTACAATGAGCAGTTCTTC
CDR3: CASSVGRVYNEQFF

J: TRBJ2-5
D: TRBD1
V: TRBV7-8
size: -
DNA: TGTGCCAGCAGTATAGACAGGGGGCAAGAGACCCAGTACTTC
CDR3: CASSIDRGQETQYF

J: TRBJ1-4
D: TRBD1
V: TRBV6-5
size: -
DNA: TGTGCCAGCAGTTACGTGGGACAGAAAGGAAAACTGTTTTTT
CDR3: CASSYVGQKGKLFF

J: TRBJ2-1
D: -
V: TRBV2
size: -
DNA: TGTGCCAGCAGGGCAGGACTTTCGAACTCCTACAATGAGCAGTTCTTC
CDR3: CASRAGLSNSYNEQFF

J: TRBJ2-7
D: -
V: TRBV24-1
size: -
DNA: TGTGCCACCAGTGCTTCCGACCGCTACGAGCAGTACTTC
CDR3: CATSASDRYEQYF

J: TRBJ1-2
D: -
V: TRBV18
size: -
DNA: TGTGCCAGCTCACCAAGGTCAGGGGACTTAAATCATGGCTACACCTTC
CDR3: CASSPRSGDLNHGYTF

J: TRBJ2-7
D: -
V: TRBV29-1
size: -
DNA: TGCAGCGGTGGACGGGACACCTACGAGCAGTACTTC
CDR3: CSGGRDTYEQYF

J: TRBJ1-1
D: -
V: TRBV5-4
size: -
DNA: TGTGCCAGCAGCTTGGATTGGGGGCAGATCACTGAAGCTTTCTTT
CDR3: CASSLDWGQITEAFF

J: TRBJ1-2
D: TRBD1
V: TRBV10-3
size: -
DNA: TGTGCCATCAGTGATTCTGACAGGGCCTGGGGGGGCTACACCTTC
CDR3: CAISDSDRAWGGYTF

J: TRBJ2-1
D: TRBD2
V: TRBV5-1
size: -
DNA: TGCGCCAGTAGACCCACGGGCGGGAGCAATGAGCAGTTCTTC
CDR3: CASRPTGGSNEQFF

J: TRBJ2-1
D: TRBD1
V: TRBV3-1/TRBV3-2
size: once
DNA: TGTGCCAGCAGCCAAGATTCGGACAGGGGACCCTACAATGAGCAGTTCTTC
CDR3: CASSQDSDRGPYNEQFF

J: TRBJ1-1
D: -
V: TRBV11-3
size: once
DNA: TGTGCCAGCAGCCCCCGAGGGGACACTGAAGCTTTCTTT
CDR3: CASSPRGDTEAFF

J: TRBJ2-7
D: TRBD2
V: TRBV28
size: few
DNA: TGTGCCAGCAGTTTGGTCGGGAGCGGGAGGAGGGTCTCCGAGCAGTACTTC
CDR3: CASSLVGSGRRVSEQYF

J: TRBJ2-1
D: -
V: TRBV19
size: -
DNA: TGTGCCAGTAGTATTACGGGAAGGGGAATCTCCTACAATGAGCAGTTCTTC
CDR3: CASSITGRGISYNEQFF

J: TRBJ2-1
D: TRBD2
V: TRBV7-6
size: -
DNA: TGTGCCAGCAGCTTAGTTCGGCGGGAGGGCCCCTACAATGAGCAGTTCTTC
CDR3: CASSLVRREGPYNEQFF

J: TRBJ2-3
D: TRBD2
V: TRBV18
size: -
DNA: TGTGCCAGCTCACCACCGGGAGGGGTTGGGCAGTATTTT
CDR3: CASSPPGGVGQYF

J: TRBJ2-3
D: TRBD2
V: TRBV3-1/TRBV3-2
size: -
DNA: TGTGCCAGCACCTCAGGGACTAGCGGGGGTTTCACAGATACGCAGTATTTT
CDR3: CASTSGTSGGFTDTQYF

J: TRBJ2-3
D: -
V: TRBV30
size: -
DNA: TGTGCCTGGAGTGTGGGTAGTTCAGGGGATACGCAGTATTTT
CDR3: CAWSVGSSGDTQYF

J: TRBJ1-2
D: -
V: TRBV29-1
size: -
DNA: TGCAGCGCCGAGTCGGGACTTGATGGCTACACCTTC
CDR3: CSAESGLDGYTF

J: TRBJ2-5
D: TRBD2
V: TRBV5-1
size: -
DNA: TGCGCCAGCAGCTTGGGGAGCGGGATTCAAGAGACCCAGTACTTC
CDR3: CASSLGSGIQETQYF

J: TRBJ1-5
D: -
V: TRBV28
size: once
DNA: TGTGCCAGCAGTTCTTACCGGCCCAGGGGACGTCAGCCCCAGCATTTT
CDR3: CASSSYRPRGRQPQHF

J: TRBJ1-5
D: -
V: TRBV7-8
size: -
DNA: TGTGCCAGCAGCAACAGAGCCTCAAGAGAACAGCCCCAGCATTTT
CDR3: CASSNRASREQPQHF

J: TRBJ2-7
D: TRBD1
V: TRBV28
size: once
DNA: TGTGCCAGCAGGACAGGGGGCGCGTACGAGCAGTACTTC
CDR3: CASRTGGAYEQYF

J: TRBJ1-5
D: -
V: TRBV2
size: -
DNA: TGTGCCAGCCACCACAGGAACAATCAGCCCCAGCATTTT
CDR3: CASHHRNNQPQHF

J: TRBJ2-7
D: TRBD2
V: TRBV7-9
size: -
DNA: TGTGCCAGCAGCTTAGTGGCGGGGGTGGACGAGCAGTACTTC
CDR3: CASSLVAGVDEQYF

J: TRBJ2-5
D: TRBD1
V: TRBV7-3
size: -
DNA: TGTGCCAGCAGCGCAGCCGGGACAGGGGAGACCCAGTACTTC
CDR3: CASSAAGTGETQYF

J: TRBJ2-7
D: -
V: TRBV20-1
size: -
DNA: TGCAGTGCTAGTACCCTAGCCTCCTACGAGCAGTACTTC
CDR3: CSASTLASYEQYF

J: TRBJ2-4
D: -
V: TRBV6-6
size: -
DNA: TGTGCCAGCGGCCACCCATCCCAGGCCATTCAGTACTTC
CDR3: CASGHPSQAIQYF

J: TRBJ2-3
D: -
V: TRBV7-9
size: -
DNA: TGTGCCAGCAGCCCATCGGGTTTCATCGTGGATACGCAGTATTTT
CDR3: CASSPSGFIVDTQYF

J: TRBJ2-1
D: -
V: TRBV7-9
size: once
DNA: TGTGCCAGCAGCCCAAGGGGGGGGCCGTTTTACAATGAGCAGTTCTTC
CDR3: CASSPRGGPFYNEQFF

J: TRBJ1-4
D: TRBD1
V: TRBV5-5
size: -
DNA: TGTGCCAGCAGCTTCGGGACAGGGGGAAGTGAAAAACTGTTTTTT
CDR3: CASSFGTGGSEKLFF

J: TRBJ1-2
D: TRBD1
V: TRBV24-1
size: -
DNA: TGTGCCACAACGAACAGGGGGCCAGGTTATGGCTACACCTTC
CDR3: CATTNRGPGYGYTF